The 6 T cell receptor beta chains listed next were all sequenced from one sample in a study of cytotoxic CD8 clonotypes in ibrutinib-treated CLL. Profiled with immunoSEQ multiplex PCR; TCRdb holds only in-frame clones, not every one. The sample lists 300,000 or so clones, over 60% seen once, with around 6.3% in the top ten. The source material was PBMCs, sampled after 36 months of ibrutinib treatment. Every receptor here comes from a human donor with chronic lymphocytic leukemia.

This clone occurred once. This sequence joins TRBV11-2 and TRBJ2-7, with TRBD2 matching 11 bases. The length of the CDR3 is 15 residues. J gave up 7 bases and V 5 bases, and 10 bases lay outside the gene matches. The germline V gene has CDR1 SGHAT and CDR2 FQNNGV. As DNA, the CDR3 is TGTGCCAGCAGCCCCGGGACTAGCGGAGGATGGGAGCAGTACTTC. Translated, it gives CASSPGTSGGWEQYF.

The V gene is TRBV7-2, the J gene TRBJ2-3; tentative D call: TRBD2 (6 bases). Germline V lookup: CDR1 SGHTA, CDR2 FQGNSA. This CDR3 has 17 amino acids. The germline V and J ends were trimmed by 0 bases and 5 bases, with 18 bases remaining between them. The CDR3 loop is CASSLAPLLREEDTQYF. Written as DNA, the CDR3 is TGTGCCAGCAGCTTAGCGCCCTTGTTGAGGGAGGAAGATACGCAGTATTTT.

The chain combines TRBV6-5 with TRBJ2-5; D gene uncertain. V gave up 2 bases and J gave up 4 bases, with 11 bases separating them. The germline gives CDR1 MNHEY, CDR2 SVGAGI. The CDR3 consists of 14 residues. CDR3 sequence reads: CASSYGEVPETQYF. DNA of the CDR3: TGTGCCAGCAGTTACGGTGAGGTCCCAGAGACCCAGTACTTC.

The chain joins TRBV7-8 to TRBJ2-5, with TRBD2 matching 9 bases. V was pared by 5 bases and J by 2 bases, with 3 bases of the junction left unmatched. Germline lookup yields CDR1 SGHVS and CDR2 FQNEAQ. The length of the CDR3 is 14 residues. The chain's CDR3 is CASSTTSGQETQYF. CDR3 DNA sequence: TGTGCCAGCAGCACCACTAGCGGGCAAGAGACCCAGTACTTC.

V gene TRBV6-1 combines with J gene TRBJ2-7, with D possibly matching TRBD1 (5 bases). This CDR3 is 15 amino acids long. The V end lost 2 bases, the J end lost 4 bases, and 15 bases lay between the germline ends. The germline V gene has CDR1 MNHNS and CDR2 SASEGT. The CDR3, as DNA: TGTGCCAGCAGTGAACTGGGGCAGTGGACGTACGAGCAGTACTTC. Translating it yields CASSELGQWTYEQYF.

This rearrangement joins TRBV29-1 to TRBJ2-7; perhaps TRBD1 as D (6 bases). The germline V and J ends were trimmed by 2 bases and 5 bases, with 10 bases remaining between them. Looked up from germline, CDR1 is SQVTM and CDR2 is ANQGSEA. This CDR3 has 12 amino acids. CDR3 coding DNA: TGCAGCGTTGAAACAGGGTATGACGAGCAGTACTTC. Translating gives CSVETGYDEQYF.